Listed below are T cell receptor beta chains from one sample, sequenced in a study of T cells after posttransplantation cyclophosphamide. Sequencing used immunoSEQ multiplex PCR; TCRdb keeps in-frame clones, though not all of them. The sample lists tens of thousands of clones; around 94% were seen once. Specimen: PBMCs. These receptors came from a woman between 45 and 60 years old in good health and a related stem cell transplant donor. The CDR3 runs from the conserved cysteine through the conserved F or W. The D gene is left open where the match is weak. Only part of the rows carry a size: once, few, many, or a class if the clone is expanded.

TRBJ2-1 | . | . | TRBV6-4 | CASSPGVEYNEQFF | TGTGCCAGCAGTCCCGGGGTGGAGTACAATGAGCAGTTCTTC
TRBJ1-4 | TRBD1 | . | TRBV4-1 | CASSPTLRQGNEKLFF | TGCGCCAGCAGCCCCACCTTAAGACAGGGAAATGAAAAACTGTTTTTT
TRBJ2-3 | . | . | TRBV7-8 | CASSLGPRGEQYF | TGTGCCAGCAGCTTAGGTCCCAGGGGGGAGCAGTATTTT
TRBJ2-2 | . | few | TRBV7-9 | CASTPGRFTGELFF | TGTGCCAGCACTCCCGGGAGATTCACCGGGGAGCTGTTTTTT
TRBJ1-2 | . | . | TRBV18 | CASSPAGSGSYGYTF | TGTGCCAGCTCACCAGCGGGATCAGGGAGCTATGGCTACACCTTC
TRBJ2-7 | . | . | TRBV2 | CASSDPDIYEQYF | TGTGCCAGCAGTGACCCGGACATCTACGAGCAGTACTTC
TRBJ2-3 | . | . | TRBV5-1 | CASSLELTSTDTQYF | TGCGCCAGCAGCTTGGAGCTTACTAGCACAGATACGCAGTATTTT
TRBJ1-4 | TRBD1 | . | TRBV5-1 | CASSLATQGAEVEKLFF | TGCGCCAGCAGCTTGGCCACTCAGGGGGCAGAGGTCGAAAAACTGTTTTTT
TRBJ2-7 | TRBD1 | . | TRBV7-9 | CASSHRDSSYEQYF | TGTGCCAGCAGTCACCGGGACAGCTCCTACGAGCAGTACTTC
TRBJ2-7 | TRBD2 | . | TRBV6-5 | CASSYGAGGHYEQYF | TGTGCCAGCAGTTACGGGGCGGGGGGGCACTACGAGCAGTACTTC
TRBJ2-1 | . | once | TRBV14 | CASSLGFEDEQFF | TGTGCCAGCAGCCTCGGATTCGAGGATGAGCAGTTCTTC
TRBJ1-2 | TRBD1 | . | TRBV6-5 | CASSLQGAGGYTF | TGTGCCAGCAGTCTTCAGGGGGCAGGGGGCTACACCTTC
TRBJ1-1 | . | . | TRBV5-4 | CASSTDTNMNTEAFF | TGTGCCAGCAGTACGGACACTAACATGAACACTGAAGCTTTCTTT
TRBJ1-1 | . | . | TRBV7-9 | CASSPPGGTEAFF | TGTGCCAGCAGCCCTCCGGGGGGCACTGAAGCTTTCTTT
TRBJ1-1 | . | . | TRBV25-1 | CASSETVVRSTEAFF | TGTGCCAGCAGTGAAACGGTTGTACGGAGCACTGAAGCTTTCTTT
TRBJ2-1 | TRBD2 | once | TRBV27 | CASSHRGSGVYNEQFF | TGTGCCAGCAGTCATCGGGGTAGCGGGGTGTACAATGAGCAGTTCTTC
TRBJ2-3 | TRBD1 | . | TRBV6-4 | CASSDSWTGFGTDTQYF | TGTGCCAGCAGTGACTCCTGGACAGGGTTCGGCACAGATACGCAGTATTTT
TRBJ1-5 | . | . | TRBV6-5 | CASKRSSNQPQHF | TGTGCCAGCAAACGGAGTAGCAATCAGCCCCAGCATTTT
TRBJ1-3 | . | few | TRBV28 | CASSFMGGSGNTIYF | TGTGCCAGCAGTTTTATGGGGGGCTCTGGAAACACCATATATTTT
TRBJ2-2 | TRBD2 | . | TRBV29-1 | CSGRDYKGGELFF | TGCAGCGGCAGGGACTATAAGGGCGGGGAGCTGTTTTTT
TRBJ2-1 | . | once | TRBV5-1 | CASSLQGSSYNEQFF | TGCGCCAGCAGCTTGCAGGGCAGCTCCTACAATGAGCAGTTCTTC
TRBJ2-7 | . | . | TRBV4-1 | CASSLVDRDEQYF | TGCGCCAGCAGCCTGGTCGATCGGGACGAGCAGTACTTC
TRBJ2-7 | . | . | TRBV5-4 | CASSSETRGPGVLREQYF | TGTGCCAGCAGCTCGGAGACGCGGGGCCCGGGCGTACTACGCGAGCAGTACTTC
TRBJ1-1 | TRBD1 | . | TRBV5-1 | CASSPRTGKDTEAFF | TGCGCCAGCAGCCCCCGGACAGGGAAAGACACTGAAGCTTTCTTT
TRBJ2-7 | . | . | TRBV12-5 | CASGLVFLEQYF | TGTGCTAGTGGTTTGGTTTTCTTGGAGCAGTACTTC
TRBJ2-7 | . | . | TRBV11-1 | CASSYSTGYEQYF | TGTGCCAGCAGTTATTCTACAGGCTACGAGCAGTACTTC
TRBJ1-2 | . | . | TRBV19 | CASSTTGVNYGYTF | TGTGCCAGTAGTACGACCGGGGTCAACTATGGCTACACCTTC
TRBJ2-2 | TRBD2 | . | TRBV18 | CASSPAALAGFDGELFF | TGTGCCAGCTCACCTGCGGCTCTAGCGGGATTTGACGGGGAGCTGTTTTTT
TRBJ2-1 | TRBD1 | . | TRBV19 | CASSFTGGQFWNEQFF | TGTGCCAGTAGTTTTACAGGGGGCCAGTTTTGGAATGAGCAGTTCTTC
TRBJ2-1 | TRBD2 | . | TRBV7-9 | CASTAGGINEQFF | TGTGCCAGCACAGCGGGGGGGATTAATGAGCAGTTCTTC
TRBJ2-1 | TRBD1 | . | TRBV5-1 | CASSLVGTAYNEQFF | TGCGCCAGCAGCTTGGTGGGGACAGCCTACAATGAGCAGTTCTTC
TRBJ2-2 | . | . | TRBV4-2 | CASSQEWLAPGELFF | TGTGCCAGCAGCCAAGAGTGGTTAGCCCCCGGGGAGCTGTTTTTT
TRBJ2-7 | TRBD1 | . | TRBV2 | CASSGVEQGAYEQYF | TGTGCCAGCAGTGGGGTTGAACAGGGGGCCTACGAGCAGTACTTC
TRBJ2-7 | . | . | TRBV30 | CAWSTGDPAYEQYF | TGTGCCTGGAGTACGGGGGACCCCGCCTACGAGCAGTACTTC
TRBJ1-1 | . | . | TRBV5-6 | CASSLQALNTEAFF | TGTGCCAGCAGCCTACAGGCGTTGAACACTGAAGCTTTCTTT
TRBJ1-2 | . | once | TRBV5-1 | CASSLRLGGDYGYTF | TGCGCCAGCAGCTTGAGGCTTGGCGGGGACTATGGCTACACCTTC
TRBJ1-1 | . | . | TRBV5-5 | CASSPPGLQVGMNTEAFF | TGTGCCAGCAGCCCCCCGGGCCTACAGGTAGGGATGAACACTGAAGCTTTCTTT
TRBJ2-3 | TRBD1 | . | TRBV29-1 | CSLDRGSSTDTQYF | TGCAGCTTAGACAGGGGCTCTAGCACAGATACGCAGTATTTT
TRBJ1-1 | . | . | TRBV6-4 | CASSLTVNTEAFF | TGTGCCAGCAGCTTGACAGTTAACACTGAAGCTTTCTTT
TRBJ2-7 | TRBD1 | . | TRBV7-8 | CASSLGQGDEQYF | TGTGCCAGCAGCTTGGGACAGGGGGACGAGCAGTACTTC
TRBJ1-2 | TRBD1 | . | TRBV11-2 | CASSLGQGLNYGYTF | TGTGCCAGCAGCTTAGGACAGGGGCTAAACTATGGCTACACCTTC
TRBJ1-1 | . | once | TRBV6-7 | CATRTGATEAFF | TGTGCCACCAGAACTGGGGCCACTGAAGCTTTCTTT
TRBJ2-1 | . | . | TRBV9 | CASSVWGPSEQFF | TGTGCCAGCAGCGTGTGGGGCCCCAGCGAGCAGTTCTTC
TRBJ2-2 | . | . | TRBV15 | CATSRDRFTGTPGAYSGELFF | TGTGCCACCAGCAGAGATCGTTTCACCGGGACTCCCGGGGCTTATTCCGGGGAGCTGTTTTTT
TRBJ1-3 | TRBD1 | once | TRBV28 | CASSPRTGTLDTIYF | TGTGCCAGCAGTCCCCGGACAGGGACCCTAGACACCATATATTTT
TRBJ1-1 | . | once | TRBV25-1 | CASSPAGTSPTEAFF | TGTGCCAGCAGTCCAGCCGGGACAAGTCCTACTGAAGCTTTCTTT
TRBJ2-1 | TRBD2 | . | TRBV4-2 | CASSQEPRGGGYNEQFF | TGTGCCAGCAGCCAAGAGCCCAGGGGCGGGGGGTACAATGAGCAGTTCTTC
TRBJ1-1 | . | . | TRBV6-1 | CASSEGRAGAFF | TGTGCCAGCAGTGAAGGACGGGCGGGGGCTTTCTTT
TRBJ2-3 | TRBD2 | . | TRBV5-4 | CASSSERGTDTQYF | TGTGCCAGCAGTTCAGAGCGGGGGACAGATACGCAGTATTTT
TRBJ1-4 | . | . | TRBV5-1 | CASSPAGAVDEKLFF | TGCGCCAGCAGCCCGGCAGGGGCAGTGGATGAAAAACTGTTTTTT
TRBJ1-5 | TRBD1 | . | TRBV19 | CASRTGNQPQHF | TGTGCCAGCCGGACAGGGAATCAGCCCCAGCATTTT
TRBJ2-7 | TRBD2 | . | TRBV6-6 | CASSYSTSGRAVEQYF | TGTGCCAGCAGTTACTCCACTAGCGGGAGGGCTGTCGAGCAGTACTTC